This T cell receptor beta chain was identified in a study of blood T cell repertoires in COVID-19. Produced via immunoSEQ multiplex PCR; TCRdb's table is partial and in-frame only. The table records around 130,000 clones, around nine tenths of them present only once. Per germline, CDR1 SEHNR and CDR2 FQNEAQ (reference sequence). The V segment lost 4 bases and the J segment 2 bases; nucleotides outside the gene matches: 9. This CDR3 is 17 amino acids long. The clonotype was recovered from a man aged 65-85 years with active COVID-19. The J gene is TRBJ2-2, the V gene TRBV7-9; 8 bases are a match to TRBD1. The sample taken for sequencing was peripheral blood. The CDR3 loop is CASSSPGQVPNTGELFF. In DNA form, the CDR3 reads TGTGCCAGCAGCTCACCGGGACAGGTGCCCAACACCGGGGAGCTGTTTTTT.